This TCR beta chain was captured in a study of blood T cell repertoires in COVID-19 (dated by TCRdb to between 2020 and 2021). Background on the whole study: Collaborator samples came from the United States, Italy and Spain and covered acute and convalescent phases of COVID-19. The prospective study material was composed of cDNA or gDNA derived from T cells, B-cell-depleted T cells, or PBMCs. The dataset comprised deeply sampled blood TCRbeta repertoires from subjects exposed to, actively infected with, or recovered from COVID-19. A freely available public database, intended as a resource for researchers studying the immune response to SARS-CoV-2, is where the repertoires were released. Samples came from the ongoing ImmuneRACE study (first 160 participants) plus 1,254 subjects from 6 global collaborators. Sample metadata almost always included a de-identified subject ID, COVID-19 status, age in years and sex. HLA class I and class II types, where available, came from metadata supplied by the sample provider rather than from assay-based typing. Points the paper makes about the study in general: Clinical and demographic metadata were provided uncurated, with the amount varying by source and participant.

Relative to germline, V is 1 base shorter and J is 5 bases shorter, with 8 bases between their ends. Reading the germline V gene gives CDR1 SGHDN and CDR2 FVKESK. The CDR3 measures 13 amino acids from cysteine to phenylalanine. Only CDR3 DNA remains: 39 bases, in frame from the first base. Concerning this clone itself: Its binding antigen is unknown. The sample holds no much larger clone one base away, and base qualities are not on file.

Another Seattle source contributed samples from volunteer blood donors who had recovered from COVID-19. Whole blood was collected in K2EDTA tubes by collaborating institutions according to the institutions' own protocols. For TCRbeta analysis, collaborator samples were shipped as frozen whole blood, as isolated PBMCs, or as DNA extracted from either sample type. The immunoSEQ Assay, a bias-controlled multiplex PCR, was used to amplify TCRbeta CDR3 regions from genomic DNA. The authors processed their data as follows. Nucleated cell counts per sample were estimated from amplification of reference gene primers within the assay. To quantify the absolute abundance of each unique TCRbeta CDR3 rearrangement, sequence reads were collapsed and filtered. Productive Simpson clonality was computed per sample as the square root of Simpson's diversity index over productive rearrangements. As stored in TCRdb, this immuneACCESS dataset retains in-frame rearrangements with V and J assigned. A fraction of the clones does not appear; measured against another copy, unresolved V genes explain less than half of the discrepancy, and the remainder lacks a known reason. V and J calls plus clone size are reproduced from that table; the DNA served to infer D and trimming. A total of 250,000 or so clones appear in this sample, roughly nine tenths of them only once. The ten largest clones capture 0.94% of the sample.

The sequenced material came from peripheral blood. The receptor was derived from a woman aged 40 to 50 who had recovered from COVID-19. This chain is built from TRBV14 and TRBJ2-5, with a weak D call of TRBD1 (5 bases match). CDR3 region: CASSQGPGETQYF. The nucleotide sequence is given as TGTGCCAGCAGCCAAGGGCCAGGGGAGACCCAGTACTTC.